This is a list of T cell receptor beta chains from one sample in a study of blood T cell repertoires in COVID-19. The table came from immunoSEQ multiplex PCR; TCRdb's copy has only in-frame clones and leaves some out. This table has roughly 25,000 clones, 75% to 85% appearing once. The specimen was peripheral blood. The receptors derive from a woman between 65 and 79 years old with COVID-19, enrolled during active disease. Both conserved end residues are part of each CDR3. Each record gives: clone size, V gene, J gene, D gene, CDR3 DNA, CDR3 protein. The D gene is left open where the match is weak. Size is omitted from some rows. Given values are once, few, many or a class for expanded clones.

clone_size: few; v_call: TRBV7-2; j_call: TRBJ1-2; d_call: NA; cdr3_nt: TGTGCCAGCAGCTTAGGTGTGGGGGGAAACTATGGCTACACCTTC; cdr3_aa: CASSLGVGGNYGYTF
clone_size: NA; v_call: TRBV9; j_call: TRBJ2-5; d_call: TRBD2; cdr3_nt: TGTGCCAGCAGCGTAGAAGCGGGGGGGCCAGAGACCCAGTACTTC; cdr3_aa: CASSVEAGGPETQYF
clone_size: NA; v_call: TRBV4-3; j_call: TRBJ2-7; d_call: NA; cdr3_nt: TGCGCCAGCAGCTCATGGGGGGGGGCCTGGGAGCAGTACTTC; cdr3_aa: CASSSWGGAWEQYF
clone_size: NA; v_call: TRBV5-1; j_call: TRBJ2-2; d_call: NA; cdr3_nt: TGCGCCAGCAGCTCGGACTTTGTCACCGGGGAGCTGTTTTTT; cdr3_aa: CASSSDFVTGELFF
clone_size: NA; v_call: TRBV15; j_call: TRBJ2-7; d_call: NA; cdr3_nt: TGTGCCACCAGCAGAGATTGGGGCGCAGACTACGAGCAGTACTTC; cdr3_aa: CATSRDWGADYEQYF
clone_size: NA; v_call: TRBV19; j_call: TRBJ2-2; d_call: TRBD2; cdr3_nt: TGTGCCAGTAGTATGCTTGGGACTAGTAACACCGGGGAGCTGTTTTTT; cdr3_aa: CASSMLGTSNTGELFF
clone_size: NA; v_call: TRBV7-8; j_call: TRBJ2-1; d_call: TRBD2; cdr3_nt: TGTGCCAGCAGCCAAGCCATAGCGGGGGGCCTAGCGGTTCTGTACAATGAGCAGTTCTTC; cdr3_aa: CASSQAIAGGLAVLYNEQFF
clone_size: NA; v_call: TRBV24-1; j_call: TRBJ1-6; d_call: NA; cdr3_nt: TGTGCCACCAGGGCAGCGAATAATTCACCCCTCCACTTT; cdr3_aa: CATRAANNSPLHF
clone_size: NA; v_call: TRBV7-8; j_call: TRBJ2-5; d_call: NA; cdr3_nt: TGTGCCAGCAGCTGGGACATACAAGAGACCCAGTACTTC; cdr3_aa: CASSWDIQETQYF
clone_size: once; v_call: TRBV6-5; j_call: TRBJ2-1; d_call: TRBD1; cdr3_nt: TGTGCCAGCAGTTTCTTACAGGGGGCTCGGAATGAGCAGTTCTTC; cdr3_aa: CASSFLQGARNEQFF
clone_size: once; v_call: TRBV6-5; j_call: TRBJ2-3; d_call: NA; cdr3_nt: TGTGCCAGCAGGGAGGGGCCCACAGATACGCAGTATTTT; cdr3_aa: CASREGPTDTQYF
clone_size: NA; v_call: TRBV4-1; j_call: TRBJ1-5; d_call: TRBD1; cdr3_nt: TGCGCCAGCAGCCCGACCGGGACAGGGAATCAGCCCCAGCATTTT; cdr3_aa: CASSPTGTGNQPQHF
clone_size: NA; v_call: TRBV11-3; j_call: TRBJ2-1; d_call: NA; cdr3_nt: TGTGCCAGCAGCTTATTCGACAAGCCTTACAATGAGCAGTTCTTC; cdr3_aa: CASSLFDKPYNEQFF
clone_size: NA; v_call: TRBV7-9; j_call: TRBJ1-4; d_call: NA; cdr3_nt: TGTGCCAGCAGCCCTGGGTGGGGGGCAACTAATGAAAAACTGTTTTTT; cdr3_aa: CASSPGWGATNEKLFF
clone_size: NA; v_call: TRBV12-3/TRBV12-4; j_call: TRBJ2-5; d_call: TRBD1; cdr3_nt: TGTGCCAGCCTGAGACAGGGACAAGAGACCCAGTACTTC; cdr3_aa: CASLRQGQETQYF
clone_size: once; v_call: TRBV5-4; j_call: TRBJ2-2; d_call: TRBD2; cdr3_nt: TGTGCCAGCAGCTTGGCCACTAGCGGGACCGGGGAGCTGTTTTTT; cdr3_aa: CASSLATSGTGELFF
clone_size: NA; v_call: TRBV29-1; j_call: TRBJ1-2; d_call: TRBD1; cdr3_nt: TGCAGCGTTGCCGACAGGGATTACGACTATGGCTACACCTTC; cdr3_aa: CSVADRDYDYGYTF
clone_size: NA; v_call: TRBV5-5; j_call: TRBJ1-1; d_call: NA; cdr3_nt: TGTGCCAGCAGCTTGGTGGGGGGAGAGGGTGAAGCTTTCTTT; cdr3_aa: CASSLVGGEGEAFF
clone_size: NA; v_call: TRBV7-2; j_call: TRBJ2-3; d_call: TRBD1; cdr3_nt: TGTGCCAGCAGCTCGCTCTCCGGACAGGAAACAACAGATACGCAGTATTTT; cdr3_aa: CASSSLSGQETTDTQYF
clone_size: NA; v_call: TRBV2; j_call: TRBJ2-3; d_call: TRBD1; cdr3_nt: TGTGCCAGCAGTGTACAGGGGGGAGGTACGCAGTATTTT; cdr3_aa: CASSVQGGGTQYF
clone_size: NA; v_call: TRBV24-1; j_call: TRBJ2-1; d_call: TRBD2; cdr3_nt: TGTGCCACCAGTGACTCAACGGGACTAGCTTACAATGAGCAGTTCTTC; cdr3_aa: CATSDSTGLAYNEQFF
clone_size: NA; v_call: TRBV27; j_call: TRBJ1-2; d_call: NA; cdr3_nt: TGTGCCAGCAGTTTAACATGGGGCGCAAACTATGGCTACACCTTC; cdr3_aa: CASSLTWGANYGYTF
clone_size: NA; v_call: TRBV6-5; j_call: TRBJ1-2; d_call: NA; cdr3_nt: TGTGCCAGCACCGCCTGGGGGGGGCCCGGTGGCTACACCTTC; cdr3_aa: CASTAWGGPGGYTF
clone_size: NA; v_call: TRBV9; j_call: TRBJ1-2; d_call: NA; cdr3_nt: TGTGCCAGCAGCGTTACAGACAACTATGGCTACACCTTC; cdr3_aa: CASSVTDNYGYTF
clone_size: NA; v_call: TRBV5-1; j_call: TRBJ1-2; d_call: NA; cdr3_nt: TGCGCCAGCAGTCTCGACAGCTATGGCTACACCTTC; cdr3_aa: CASSLDSYGYTF
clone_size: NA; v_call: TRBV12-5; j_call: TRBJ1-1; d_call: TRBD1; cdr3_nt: TGTGCTAGTGGTTTGGCAATCGGGACAGGGATGTTGGGGAACACTGAAGCTTTCTTT; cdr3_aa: CASGLAIGTGMLGNTEAFF
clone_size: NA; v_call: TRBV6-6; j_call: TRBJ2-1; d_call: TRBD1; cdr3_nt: TGTGCCAGCAGGCCCCCGGGACAGGGAAATGAGCAGTTCTTC; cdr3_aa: CASRPPGQGNEQFF
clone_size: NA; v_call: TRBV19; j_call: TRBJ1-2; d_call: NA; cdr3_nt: TGTGCCAGTAGTATGGGGGCCGGGACCATCTATGGCTACACCTTC; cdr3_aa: CASSMGAGTIYGYTF
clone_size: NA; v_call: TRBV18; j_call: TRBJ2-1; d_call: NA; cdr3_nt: TGTGCCAGCTCCCCTAGCGTTAGCTCCTACAATGAGCAGTTCTTC; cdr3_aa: CASSPSVSSYNEQFF
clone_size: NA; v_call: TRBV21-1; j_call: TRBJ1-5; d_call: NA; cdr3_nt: TGTGCCAGCAGCAAATCGTGTCCGGGACAGGCTATGAGCAATCAGCCCCAGCATTTT; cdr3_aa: CASSKSCPGQAMSNQPQHF
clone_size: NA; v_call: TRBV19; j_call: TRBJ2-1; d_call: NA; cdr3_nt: TGTGCCAGTAGGAGTCGCCTAGGGATCGGGGATGAGCAGTTCTTC; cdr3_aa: CASRSRLGIGDEQFF
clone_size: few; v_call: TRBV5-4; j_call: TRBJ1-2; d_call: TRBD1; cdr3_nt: TGTGCCAGCAGCTTGGCCGGGACAGGGGGCGGTGGCTACACCTTC; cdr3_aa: CASSLAGTGGGGYTF
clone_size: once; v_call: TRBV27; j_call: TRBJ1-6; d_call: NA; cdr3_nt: TGTGCCAGCAAACTCTCCTATAATTCACCCCTCCACTTT; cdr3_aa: CASKLSYNSPLHF
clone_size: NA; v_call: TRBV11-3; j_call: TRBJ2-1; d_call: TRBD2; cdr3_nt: TGTGCCAGCAGCCCGGGACTAGCGGGTAGAAGCTCCTACAATGAGCAGTTCTTC; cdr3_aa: CASSPGLAGRSSYNEQFF
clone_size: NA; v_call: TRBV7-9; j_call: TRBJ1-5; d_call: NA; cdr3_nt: TGTGCCAGCAGCTGGGAGGGGGGGTTGCCGGGGCCCCAGCATTTT; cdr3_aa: CASSWEGGLPGPQHF
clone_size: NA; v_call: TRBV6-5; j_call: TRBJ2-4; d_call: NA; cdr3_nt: TGTGCCAGCCTCGTCACAGGGAGGGGACACATTCAGTACTTC; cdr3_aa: CASLVTGRGHIQYF
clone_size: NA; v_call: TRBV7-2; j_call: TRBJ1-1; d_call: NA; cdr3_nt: TGTGCCAGCAGCTTAGTGCCAGGTGAAGCTTTCTTT; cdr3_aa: CASSLVPGEAFF
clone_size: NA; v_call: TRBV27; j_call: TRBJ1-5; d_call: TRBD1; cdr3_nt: TGTGCCAGCAGTCCGGACAGGGGGCCGTGGCCCCAGCATTTT; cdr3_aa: CASSPDRGPWPQHF
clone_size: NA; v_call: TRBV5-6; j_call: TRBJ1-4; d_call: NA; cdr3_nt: TGTGCCAGCAGCATACGGAGGACTGCAACTAATGAAAAACTGTTTTTT; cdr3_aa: CASSIRRTATNEKLFF
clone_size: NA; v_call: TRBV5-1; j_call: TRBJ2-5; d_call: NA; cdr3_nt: TGCGCCAGCAGCCAGCGGCCTTCTCTTCAAGAGACCCAGTACTTC; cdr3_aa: CASSQRPSLQETQYF
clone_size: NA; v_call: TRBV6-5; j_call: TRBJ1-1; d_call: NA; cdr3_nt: TGTGCCAGCAGCGGGGTCAGCCGCGCTGAAGCTTTCTTT; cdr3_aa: CASSGVSRAEAFF
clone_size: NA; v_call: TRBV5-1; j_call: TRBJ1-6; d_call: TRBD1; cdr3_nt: TGCGCCAGCAGCTCAGGGGGTGCCTATAATTCACCCCTCCACTTT; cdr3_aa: CASSSGGAYNSPLHF
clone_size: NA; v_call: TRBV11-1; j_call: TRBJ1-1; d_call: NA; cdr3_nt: TGTGCCAGCAGCCCGGACTCAGGTAGGAACACTGAAGCTTTCTTT; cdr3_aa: CASSPDSGRNTEAFF
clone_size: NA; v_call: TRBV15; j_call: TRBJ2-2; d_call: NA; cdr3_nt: TGTGCCACCAGCAGGACGAGGGTTTCCGGGGAGCTGTTTTTT; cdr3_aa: CATSRTRVSGELFF
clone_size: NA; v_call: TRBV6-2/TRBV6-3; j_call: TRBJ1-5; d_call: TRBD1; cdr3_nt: TGTGCCAGCAGTTTCCGGGACAGGGTCGGTCTGGGCAATCAGCCCCAGCATTTT; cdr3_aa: CASSFRDRVGLGNQPQHF
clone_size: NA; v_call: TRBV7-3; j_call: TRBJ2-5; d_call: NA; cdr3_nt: TGTGCCAGCAGCCCCAGTGAGGGCCCGGAGACCCAGTACTTC; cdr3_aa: CASSPSEGPETQYF
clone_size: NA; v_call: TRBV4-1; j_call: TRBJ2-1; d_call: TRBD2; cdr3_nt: TGCGCCAGCAGCCAACTTCTAGCGGGGGGGCCGGTCGGCCAGCTCTTC; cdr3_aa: CASSQLLAGGPVGQLF
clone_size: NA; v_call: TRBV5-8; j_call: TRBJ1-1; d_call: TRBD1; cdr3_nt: TGTGCCAGCAGGGACCGAGGACAGGGGGCGCGGGGCACTGAAGCTTTCTTT; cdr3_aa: CASRDRGQGARGTEAFF
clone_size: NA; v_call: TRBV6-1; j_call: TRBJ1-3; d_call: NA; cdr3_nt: TGTGCCAGCAGTGTACCTCTCAGGGTGGGCTCTGGAAACACCATATATTTT; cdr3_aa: CASSVPLRVGSGNTIYF
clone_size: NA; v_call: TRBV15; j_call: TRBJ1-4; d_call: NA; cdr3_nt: TGTGCCACCAGCAGAGATCCCGGAACTAATGAAAAACTGTTTTTT; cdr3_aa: CATSRDPGTNEKLFF
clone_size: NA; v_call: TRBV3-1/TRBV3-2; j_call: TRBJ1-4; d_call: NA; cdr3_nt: TGTGCCACCCGGGGTGGGAATGAAAAACTGTTTTTT; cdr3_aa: CATRGGNEKLFF
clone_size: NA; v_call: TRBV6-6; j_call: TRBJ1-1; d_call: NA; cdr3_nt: TGTGCCAGCAGTCCCTATAAGTTGAACACTGAAGCTTTCTTT; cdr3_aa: CASSPYKLNTEAFF
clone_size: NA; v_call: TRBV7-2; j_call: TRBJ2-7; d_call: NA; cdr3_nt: TGTGCCAGCAGCTTAGCAAATCAGGGAAGGCTCTACGAGCAGTACTTC; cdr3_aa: CASSLANQGRLYEQYF
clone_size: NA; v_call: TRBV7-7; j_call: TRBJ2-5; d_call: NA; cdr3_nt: TGTGCTAGCAGCTTTGGTCGACTAGAGCAAGAGACCCAGTACTTC; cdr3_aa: CASSFGRLEQETQYF
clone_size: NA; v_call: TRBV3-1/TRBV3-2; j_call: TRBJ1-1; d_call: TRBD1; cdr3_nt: TGTGCCAGCAGCCAAGTCCGGACAGGGGCTCGGAACACTGAAGCTTTCTTT; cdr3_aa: CASSQVRTGARNTEAFF
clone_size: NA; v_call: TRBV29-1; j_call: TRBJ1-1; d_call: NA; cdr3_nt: TGCAGCGTTGCCGGCACTAAAGCTTTCTTT; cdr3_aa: CSVAGTKAFF
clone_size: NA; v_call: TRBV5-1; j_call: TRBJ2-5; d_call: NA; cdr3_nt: TGCGCCAGCACCATCCAAGAGACCCAGTACTTC; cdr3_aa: CASTIQETQYF
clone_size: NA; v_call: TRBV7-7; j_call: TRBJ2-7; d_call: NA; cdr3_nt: TGTGCCAGCAGCTTTGGGGCGGGGCCAGGCCCCTACGAGCAGTACTTC; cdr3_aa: CASSFGAGPGPYEQYF
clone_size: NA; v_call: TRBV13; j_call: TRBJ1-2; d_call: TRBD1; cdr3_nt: TGTGCCACACTCGGGACAGAAATATATGGCTACACCTTC; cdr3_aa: CATLGTEIYGYTF